The clone carrying this TCR beta chain was picked up a small number of times. Its antigen is unknown. For sequencing, patients were chosen who had shown expansion of CD8+CD57+ cells by flow cytometry. There were no patients without severe acquired aplastic anemia. According to the study, genomic DNA was the template for TCR beta VDJ and CDR3 profiling. TCRdb called the reads again in MiXCR, with one record for every CDR3 protein. The table includes 200,000 to 250,000 distinct CDR3 sequences, more than 55% detected once. The data belong to a study of CD8+CD57+ T cells in acquired aplastic anemia. Notes on the study in general: Found in both controls and patients were approximately 30 CD8+ CDR3 sequences.

The sequencing sample was made of sorted CD4+, CD8+, or CD8+CD57+ T cells (not recorded which) from PBMCs. The TCR sequence derives from a human donor with aplastic anemia.

This CDR3 reads CASSTPGLRDKQYF. The CDR3, as DNA: TGTGCCAGCAGTACACCGGGACTGCGGGATAAGCAGTACTTC. The genes are TRBV11-2 and TRBJ2-7, with a weak D call TRBD2 (6 bases). Trimming removed 6 bases at V and 8 bases at J, with 20 bases between. Germline V CDR1 and CDR2: SGHAT, FQNNGV. CDR3 length: 14 residues.